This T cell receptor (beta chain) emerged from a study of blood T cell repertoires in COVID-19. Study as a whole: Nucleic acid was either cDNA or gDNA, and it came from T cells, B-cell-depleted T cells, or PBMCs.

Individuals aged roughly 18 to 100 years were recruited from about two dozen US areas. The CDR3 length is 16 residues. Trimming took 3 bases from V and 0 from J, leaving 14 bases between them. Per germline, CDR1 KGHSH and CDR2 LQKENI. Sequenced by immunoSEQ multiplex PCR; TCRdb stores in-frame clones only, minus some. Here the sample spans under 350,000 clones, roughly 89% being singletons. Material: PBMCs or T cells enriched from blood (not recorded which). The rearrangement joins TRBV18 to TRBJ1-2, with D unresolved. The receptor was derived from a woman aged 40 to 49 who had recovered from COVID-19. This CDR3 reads CASSPIAVVSNYGYTF. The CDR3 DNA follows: TGTGCCAGCTCACCTATCGCGGTAGTTTCTAACTATGGCTACACCTTC.